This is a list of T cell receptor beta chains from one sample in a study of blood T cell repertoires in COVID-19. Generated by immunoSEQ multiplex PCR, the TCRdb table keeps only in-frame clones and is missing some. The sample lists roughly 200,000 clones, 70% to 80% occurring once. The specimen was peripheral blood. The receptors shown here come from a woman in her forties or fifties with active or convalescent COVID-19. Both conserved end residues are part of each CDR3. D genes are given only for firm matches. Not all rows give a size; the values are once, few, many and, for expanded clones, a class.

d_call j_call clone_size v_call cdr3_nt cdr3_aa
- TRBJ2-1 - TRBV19 TGTGCCAGTACCCTAGGCGGGTCCTACAATGAGCAGTTCTTC CASTLGGSYNEQFF
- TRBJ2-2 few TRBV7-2 TGTGCCAGCAGCTTTCTGGGTGGGCGGGGCGGTGCCGGGGAGCTGTTTTTT CASSFLGGRGGAGELFF
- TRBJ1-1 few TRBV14 TGTGCCAGCAGCCGGGGGCTGAACACTGAAGCTTTCTTT CASSRGLNTEAFF
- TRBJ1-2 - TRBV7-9 TGTGCCAGCAGCCTAGACAGGTCCGGTAACTATGGCTACACCTTC CASSLDRSGNYGYTF
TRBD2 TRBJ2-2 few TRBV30 TGTGCCTGGCCTAGCGGGAGCACCGGGGAGCTGTTTTTT CAWPSGSTGELFF
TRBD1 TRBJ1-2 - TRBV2 TGTGCCAGCCAGAGGGGGCAGCGAAGCGGCTACACCTTC CASQRGQRSGYTF
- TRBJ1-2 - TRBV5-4 TGTGCCAGCAGCTTGGAAGGAGATGGCTACACCTTC CASSLEGDGYTF
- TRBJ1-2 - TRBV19 TGTGCCAGTAGTATAGTCTCGGCCGGGGCGGGGGGCCCGCTCTTC CASSIVSAGAGGPLF
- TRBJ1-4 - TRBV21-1 TGTGCCACCCAGCGGGAGGGGCATTTT CATQREGHF
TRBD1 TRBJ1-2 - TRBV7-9 TGTGCCAGCAGCTGGGACAGGGAAAACTATGGCTACACCTTC CASSWDRENYGYTF
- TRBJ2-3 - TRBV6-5 TGTGCCAGCAGGTCAGTCGCAGGCTGGCCTGATACGCAGTATTTT CASRSVAGWPDTQYF
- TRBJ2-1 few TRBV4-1 TGCGCCAGCAGCCAAGATAGCCGGGAAACCTACAATGAGCAGTTCTTC CASSQDSRETYNEQFF
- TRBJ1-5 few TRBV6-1 TGTGCCAGCAGTGAAGGCAGGATCGATCAGCCCCAGCATTTT CASSEGRIDQPQHF
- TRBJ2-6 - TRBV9 TGTGCCAGCAGCGCTGAGTACTCTGGGGCCAACGTCCTGACTTTC CASSAEYSGANVLTF
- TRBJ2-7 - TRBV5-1 TGCGCCAGCAGCGGACTGAAGACCTACGAGCAGTACTTC CASSGLKTYEQYF
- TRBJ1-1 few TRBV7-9 TGTGCCAGCAGCAAGGACATACGGAACACTGAAGCTTTCTTT CASSKDIRNTEAFF
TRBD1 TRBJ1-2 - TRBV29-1 TGCAGCGTCGGTTCGGGGACAGGGGGCTATGGCTACACCTTC CSVGSGTGGYGYTF
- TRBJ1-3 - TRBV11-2 TGTGCCAGCAGCCCGCTCAGGGCTGGAAACACCATATATTTT CASSPLRAGNTIYF
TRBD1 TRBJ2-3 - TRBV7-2 TGTGCCAGCAGCTTAGCGATCGGACAGGGGGCAGATACGCAGTATTTT CASSLAIGQGADTQYF
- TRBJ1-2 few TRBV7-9 TGTGCCAGCAGCTCACAGGGTCGTGGCTACACCTTC CASSSQGRGYTF
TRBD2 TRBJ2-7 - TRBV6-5 TGTGCATCCAGGGTTGGGGGACTAGGGGCCTACGAGCAGTACTTC CASRVGGLGAYEQYF
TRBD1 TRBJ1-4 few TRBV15 TGTGCCACCAGCAGAGAGGGCTCGGGACAGGGTCATGAAAAACTGTTTTTT CATSREGSGQGHEKLFF
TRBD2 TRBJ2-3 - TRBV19 TGTGCCAGTAGTACGTTAGCGGGAGGGGCCACAGATACGCAGTATTTT CASSTLAGGATDTQYF
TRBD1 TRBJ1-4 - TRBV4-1 TGCGCCAGCAGCCATACCATGGGGACAGGGAGTAATGAAAAACTGTTTTTT CASSHTMGTGSNEKLFF
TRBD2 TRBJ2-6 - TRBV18 TGTGCCAGCTCACCAGTAGCGGGTCCGGGACGGAGCTCTGGGGCCAACGTCCTGACTTTC CASSPVAGPGRSSGANVLTF
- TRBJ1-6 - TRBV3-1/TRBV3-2 TGTGCCAGCAGCCAAGCTCAGGACACTTCACCCCTCCACTTT CASSQAQDTSPLHF
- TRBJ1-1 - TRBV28 TGTGCCAGCAGCCGGAACACTGAAGCTTTCTTT CASSRNTEAFF
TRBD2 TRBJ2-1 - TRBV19 TGTGCCAGTAGGCTTGCCCCGGGAGGTCCCTACAATGAGCAGTTCTTC CASRLAPGGPYNEQFF
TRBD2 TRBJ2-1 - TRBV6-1 TGTGCCAGCAGTGATAGGACTAGCGGACTCAATGAGCAGTTCTTC CASSDRTSGLNEQFF
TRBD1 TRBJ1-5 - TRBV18 TGTGCCAGCTCACCAAGCGACAGGGGACAGCCCCAGCATTTT CASSPSDRGQPQHF
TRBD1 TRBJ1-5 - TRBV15 TGTGCCACCAGCAGAGATCTAGACAGGGACAATCAGCCCCAGCATTTT CATSRDLDRDNQPQHF
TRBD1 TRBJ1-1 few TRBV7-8 TGTGCCAGCAGCTTAGGGGACAGGCCGAACACTGAAGCTTTCTTT CASSLGDRPNTEAFF
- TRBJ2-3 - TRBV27 TGTGCCAGCAGACCAAGTTTAGAGGGCACAGATACGCAGTATTTT CASRPSLEGTDTQYF
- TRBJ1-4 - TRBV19 TGTGCCAGTACCCTGAACGGGAGCCCCGAAAAACTGTTTTTT CASTLNGSPEKLFF
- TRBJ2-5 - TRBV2 TGTGCCAGCGGCCTCACGGGGAGAGAGACCCAGTACTTC CASGLTGRETQYF
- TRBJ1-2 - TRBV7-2 TGTGCCAGCAGCTTAAGTCCAGGGCCCTATGGCTACACCTTC CASSLSPGPYGYTF
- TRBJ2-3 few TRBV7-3 TGTGCCAGCAGCTTATCGAGCGAGGATACGCAGTATTTT CASSLSSEDTQYF
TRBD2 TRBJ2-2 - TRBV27 TGTGCCAGCAGCCCTAAGGCGGGAGTAGGTACCGGGGAGCTGTTTTTT CASSPKAGVGTGELFF
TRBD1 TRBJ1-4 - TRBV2 TGTGCCAGCATCCCTCTCCAGGGGGATAATGAAAAACTGTTTTTT CASIPLQGDNEKLFF
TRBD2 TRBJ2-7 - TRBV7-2 TGTGCCAGCAGCTCCGCTGGCGGGAGGATCTACGAGCAGTACTTC CASSSAGGRIYEQYF
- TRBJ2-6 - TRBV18 TGTGCCAGCTCACCACCCATGGCCAACGTCCTGACTTTC CASSPPMANVLTF
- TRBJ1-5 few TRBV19 TGTGCCAGTCACTTTACAGGGTCCAATCAGCCCCAGCATTTT CASHFTGSNQPQHF
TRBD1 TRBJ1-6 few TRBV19 TGTGCCAGTAGCCGGGACAGGCTAAATTCACCCCTCCACTTT CASSRDRLNSPLHF
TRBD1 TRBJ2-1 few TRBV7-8 TGTGCCAGCAGCCAGGCGGGACAGGGGGCGCTTAATGAGCAGTTCTTC CASSQAGQGALNEQFF
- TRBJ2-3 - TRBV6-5 TGTGCCAGCAGATCTAGTGATACGCAGTATTTT CASRSSDTQYF
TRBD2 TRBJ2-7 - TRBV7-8 TGTGCCAGCAGCGCCATTCTGAGCGGGAGTGGCTACGAGCAGTACTTC CASSAILSGSGYEQYF
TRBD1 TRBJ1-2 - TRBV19 TGTGCCAGTAGTATAACAGGGGGCGCAGAAGGCTACACCTTC CASSITGGAEGYTF
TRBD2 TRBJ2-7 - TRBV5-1 TGCGCCAGCAGCCCGGGACTAGCGGGAGTTGCCTACGAGCAGTACTTC CASSPGLAGVAYEQYF
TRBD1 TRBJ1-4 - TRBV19 TGTGCCAGTAGTGTCGAACAGGGGACTAATGAAAAACTGTTTTTT CASSVEQGTNEKLFF
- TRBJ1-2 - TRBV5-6 TGTGCCAGCAGCGAGACCTGGGGCAGGGCTAGCTTC CASSETWGRASF
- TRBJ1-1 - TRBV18 TGTGCCAGCTCACCAGGGCGGGCTGAAGCTTTCTTT CASSPGRAEAFF
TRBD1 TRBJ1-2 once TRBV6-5 TGTGCCAGCAGTCGCGGGACAGGTTATGGCTACACCTTC CASSRGTGYGYTF
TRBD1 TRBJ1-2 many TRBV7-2 TGTGCCAGCAGCCCCGGACAGGGTGAATATGGCTACACCTTC CASSPGQGEYGYTF